This TCR beta chain was documented in a study of CD4 T cell repertoires and nickel (dated by TCRdb to about 2020). A remark on this clonotype: Its cognate antigen has yet to be identified. No base-level quality is on record; no much larger clone is a single base apart.

From the cysteine through the phenylalanine, the CDR3 covers 16 amino acids. The entry retains the CDR3 DNA only, 48 bases that are in frame from base 1. Deletion took 2 bases off V and 4 bases off J, with a span of 17 bases between the germline ends. Sequences ENHRY (CDR1) and SYGVKD (CDR2) are obtained from the germline V gene. Library creation used RT-PCR. These reads were obtained on an Illumina MiSeq. Starting from the raw public reads, TCRdb applied fastp trimming at Q25, assembled clones with MiXCR and retained in-frame beta chains. Each entry merges the rows of one CDR3 protein and shows their most common DNA and genes. The table for this sample lists roughly 200 distinct CDR3 sequences; 40% to 60% of them were counted only once. The ten biggest clones cover approximately 40% of the sample.

This receptor was identified in a human donor in a nickel allergy study, with or without nickel allergy (not recorded which). It is not recorded whether this sample comes from one donor or several. Input material: CD4+ T cells from blood, not recorded whether cultured. Recombination linked TRBV10-3 to TRBJ2-5, and the D gene may be TRBD1, 6 bases matching. The DNA is as follows: TGTGCCATCAGTGAGGGCTCAGGGGTGGGAATAGAGACCCAGTACTTC. It translates to CAISEGSGVGIETQYF.